Listed below are T cell receptor beta chains from one sample, sequenced in a study of CD8 T cells in ankylosing spondylitis. TCRdb passed the 5' RACE reads through MiXCR, listing each CDR3 protein once. This sample carries roughly 180,000 distinct CDR3 sequences, around 13% of them seen once, and the ten largest clones take approximately 17%. Specimen: blood, either unsorted or a sorted T cell fraction (not recorded which). These receptors all stem from a male donor with ankylosing spondylitis or in good health (not recorded which). CDR3s include the opening cysteine and the closing phenylalanine or tryptophan. The D gene is left open where the match is weak. The size entry is marked missing in some rows and otherwise reads once, few, many or a size class.

V gene: TRBV3-1
J gene: TRBJ1-1
D gene: NA
clone size: NA
CDR3 protein: CASSRFPDDGEAFF
CDR3 DNA: TGTGCCAGCAGCCGTTTTCCTGATGACGGGGAAGCTTTCTTT

V gene: TRBV2
J gene: TRBJ2-7
D gene: TRBD1
clone size: few
CDR3 protein: CASSELDRGPPYEQYF
CDR3 DNA: TGTGCCAGCAGCGAATTAGACAGGGGGCCTCCCTACGAGCAGTACTTC

V gene: TRBV12-3/TRBV12-4
J gene: TRBJ1-2
D gene: NA
clone size: NA
CDR3 protein: CASATGYGYTF
CDR3 DNA: TGTGCCAGCGCCACCGGGTATGGCTACACCTTC

V gene: TRBV12-3/TRBV12-4
J gene: TRBJ1-2
D gene: NA
clone size: NA
CDR3 protein: CASRARHNYGYTF
CDR3 DNA: TGTGCCAGCAGAGCCCGGCATAACTATGGCTACACCTTC

V gene: TRBV6-5
J gene: TRBJ2-2
D gene: TRBD1
clone size: NA
CDR3 protein: CASSYTGTGGELFF
CDR3 DNA: TGTGCCAGCAGTTATACAGGGACAGGGGGGGAGCTGTTTTTT

V gene: TRBV7-6
J gene: TRBJ2-1
D gene: NA
clone size: NA
CDR3 protein: CASTPGGGPLNEQFF
CDR3 DNA: TGTGCCAGCACCCCAGGGGGGGGGCCCTTAAATGAGCAGTTCTTC

V gene: TRBV5-1
J gene: TRBJ2-1
D gene: NA
clone size: few
CDR3 protein: CASHSGLNEQFF
CDR3 DNA: TGCGCCAGCCACTCGGGCCTCAATGAGCAGTTCTTC

V gene: TRBV12-5
J gene: TRBJ1-5
D gene: TRBD1
clone size: many
CDR3 protein: CASARTGNQPQHF
CDR3 DNA: TGTGCTAGTGCTCGGACAGGGAATCAGCCCCAGCATTTT

V gene: TRBV20-1
J gene: TRBJ2-2
D gene: TRBD1
clone size: many
CDR3 protein: CSAPPGQGAGELFF
CDR3 DNA: TGCAGTGCGCCTCCGGGACAGGGGGCCGGGGAGCTGTTTTTT

V gene: TRBV2
J gene: TRBJ1-6
D gene: NA
clone size: NA
CDR3 protein: CASSDRSYNSPLHF
CDR3 DNA: TGTGCCAGCAGTGACAGATCCTATAATTCACCCCTCCACTTT

V gene: TRBV9
J gene: TRBJ2-2
D gene: NA
clone size: NA
CDR3 protein: CASSVVDKGVGELFF
CDR3 DNA: TGTGCCAGCAGCGTAGTGGACAAGGGTGTCGGGGAGCTGTTTTTT

V gene: TRBV7-4
J gene: TRBJ2-3
D gene: TRBD2
clone size: few
CDR3 protein: CASSLMGLAEGIRTDTQYF
CDR3 DNA: TGTGCCAGCAGCTTAATGGGACTAGCGGAGGGGATACGGACAGATACGCAGTATTTT

V gene: TRBV30
J gene: TRBJ2-7
D gene: TRBD1
clone size: NA
CDR3 protein: CAWKDRSSYEQYF
CDR3 DNA: TGTGCCTGGAAGGACAGGAGCTCCTACGAGCAGTACTTC

V gene: TRBV7-2
J gene: TRBJ2-2
D gene: TRBD1
clone size: NA
CDR3 protein: CASSTPGQFKAGELFF
CDR3 DNA: TGTGCCAGCAGCACCCCGGGACAGTTTAAGGCCGGGGAGCTGTTTTTT

V gene: TRBV7-9
J gene: TRBJ2-7
D gene: NA
clone size: few
CDR3 protein: CASSLAGGDEQYF
CDR3 DNA: TGTGCCAGCAGCTTAGCGGGGGGCGACGAGCAGTACTTC

V gene: TRBV27
J gene: TRBJ2-1
D gene: TRBD2
clone size: many
CDR3 protein: CASSFKTSGRGDEQFF
CDR3 DNA: TGTGCCAGCAGTTTCAAGACTAGCGGGAGGGGCGATGAGCAGTTCTTC

V gene: TRBV7-6
J gene: TRBJ2-7
D gene: TRBD2
clone size: few
CDR3 protein: CASSLLAASTYEQYF
CDR3 DNA: TGTGCCAGCAGCCTACTAGCGGCGTCTACCTACGAGCAGTACTTC

V gene: TRBV11-2
J gene: TRBJ1-4
D gene: TRBD1
clone size: NA
CDR3 protein: CASSLPTGSNEKLFF
CDR3 DNA: TGTGCCAGCAGCCTCCCGACAGGGTCTAATGAAAAACTGTTTTTT

V gene: TRBV4-2
J gene: TRBJ2-7
D gene: TRBD2
clone size: few
CDR3 protein: CASSHRLAGPYEQYF
CDR3 DNA: TGTGCCAGCAGCCACCGACTAGCGGGGCCGTACGAGCAGTACTTC

V gene: TRBV28
J gene: TRBJ1-5
D gene: TRBD1
clone size: many
CDR3 protein: CASSFLTLDRGNNQPQHF
CDR3 DNA: TGTGCCAGCAGTTTCCTCACCCTGGACAGGGGCAACAATCAGCCCCAGCATTTT

V gene: TRBV11-2
J gene: TRBJ2-3
D gene: NA
clone size: few
CDR3 protein: CASSHPLRDGDTQYF
CDR3 DNA: TGTGCCAGCAGTCACCCCCTACGGGACGGAGATACGCAGTATTTT

V gene: TRBV7-2
J gene: TRBJ2-7
D gene: NA
clone size: NA
CDR3 protein: CASSLGVMTAYEQYF
CDR3 DNA: TGTGCCAGCAGCTTAGGGGTCATGACAGCTTACGAGCAGTACTTC

V gene: TRBV21-1
J gene: TRBJ2-3
D gene: NA
clone size: few
CDR3 protein: CASSKGTSGSTDTQYF
CDR3 DNA: TGTGCCAGCAGCAAAGGGACTAGCGGGAGCACAGATACGCAGTATTTT

V gene: TRBV14
J gene: TRBJ1-2
D gene: NA
clone size: few
CDR3 protein: CASSQESPGGTYGYTF
CDR3 DNA: TGTGCCAGCAGCCAAGAATCGCCGGGGGGAACCTATGGCTACACCTTC

V gene: TRBV21-1
J gene: TRBJ2-5
D gene: NA
clone size: NA
CDR3 protein: CASLKETQYF
CDR3 DNA: TGTGCCAGCTTAAAAGAGACCCAGTACTTC

V gene: TRBV29-1
J gene: TRBJ1-2
D gene: TRBD1
clone size: few
CDR3 protein: CSVEGANLGTDFNYGYTF
CDR3 DNA: TGCAGCGTTGAAGGCGCCAACCTCGGGACAGATTTCAACTATGGCTACACCTTC

V gene: TRBV9
J gene: TRBJ1-1
D gene: NA
clone size: NA
CDR3 protein: CASSVGGLPNTEAFF
CDR3 DNA: TGTGCCAGCAGCGTAGGGGGCCTTCCAAACACTGAAGCTTTCTTT

V gene: TRBV11-2
J gene: TRBJ2-1
D gene: TRBD2
clone size: many
CDR3 protein: CASSLELGTSGLPYNEQFF
CDR3 DNA: TGTGCCAGCAGCTTAGAATTGGGGACTAGCGGACTTCCTTACAATGAGCAGTTCTTC

V gene: TRBV20-1
J gene: TRBJ1-5
D gene: NA
clone size: few
CDR3 protein: CSARVQNSNQPQHF
CDR3 DNA: TGCAGTGCTAGAGTACAGAATAGCAATCAGCCCCAGCATTTT

V gene: TRBV10-1
J gene: TRBJ2-2
D gene: NA
clone size: few
CDR3 protein: CASSALNRAGELFF
CDR3 DNA: TGCGCCAGCAGCGCACTGAATAGGGCCGGGGAGCTGTTTTTT

V gene: TRBV27
J gene: TRBJ1-4
D gene: NA
clone size: few
CDR3 protein: CASRGATNEKLFF
CDR3 DNA: TGTGCCAGCCGGGGGGCAACTAATGAAAAACTGTTTTTT

V gene: TRBV4-1
J gene: TRBJ2-1
D gene: NA
clone size: NA
CDR3 protein: CASTSWLGSGNEQFF
CDR3 DNA: TGCGCCAGCACTTCGTGGTTAGGTAGCGGCAATGAGCAGTTCTTC

V gene: TRBV30
J gene: TRBJ1-1
D gene: NA
clone size: NA
CDR3 protein: CAWSMWVTEAFF
CDR3 DNA: TGTGCCTGGTCCATGTGGGTCACTGAAGCTTTCTTT

V gene: TRBV4-1
J gene: TRBJ2-2
D gene: TRBD2
clone size: few
CDR3 protein: CASSQAPPNSAGSGRFRELFF
CDR3 DNA: TGCGCCAGCAGCCAAGCTCCCCCCAACAGTGCGGGTAGCGGGAGATTCCGGGAGCTGTTTTTT

V gene: TRBV6-5
J gene: TRBJ2-1
D gene: NA
clone size: few
CDR3 protein: CASSYSGPKINEQFF
CDR3 DNA: TGTGCCAGCAGTTACTCAGGACCAAAAATCAATGAGCAGTTCTTC

V gene: TRBV11-2
J gene: TRBJ2-5
D gene: NA
clone size: few
CDR3 protein: CASSWIGETQYF
CDR3 DNA: TGTGCCAGCAGCTGGATTGGGGAGACCCAGTACTTC

V gene: TRBV7-9
J gene: TRBJ1-1
D gene: NA
clone size: NA
CDR3 protein: CASNRLRAGDTEAFF
CDR3 DNA: TGTGCCAGCAACCGGCTTAGGGCAGGGGACACTGAAGCTTTCTTT

V gene: TRBV29-1
J gene: TRBJ2-7
D gene: NA
clone size: NA
CDR3 protein: CSVTPQGLTYEQYF
CDR3 DNA: TGCAGCGTTACTCCACAGGGCCTAACCTACGAGCAGTACTTC

V gene: TRBV24-1
J gene: TRBJ2-1
D gene: TRBD2
clone size: few
CDR3 protein: CATSDTDGTSGYNEQFF
CDR3 DNA: TGTGCCACCAGTGATACGGACGGGACTAGCGGGTACAATGAGCAGTTCTTC

V gene: TRBV12-3/TRBV12-4
J gene: TRBJ2-3
D gene: TRBD1
clone size: once
CDR3 protein: CAFSPFLTKTGALDTQYF
CDR3 DNA: TGTGCCTTCAGTCCCTTCCTCACCAAGACAGGGGCGCTCGATACGCAGTATTTT

V gene: TRBV27
J gene: TRBJ2-2
D gene: TRBD1
clone size: few
CDR3 protein: CASSLDRAAGELFF
CDR3 DNA: TGTGCCAGCAGTCTAGACAGGGCCGCCGGGGAGCTGTTTTTT

V gene: TRBV14
J gene: TRBJ2-7
D gene: TRBD2
clone size: NA
CDR3 protein: CASSQGPAGAYEQYF
CDR3 DNA: TGTGCCAGCAGCCAAGGGCCAGCGGGAGCCTACGAGCAGTACTTC

V gene: TRBV27
J gene: TRBJ1-5
D gene: NA
clone size: NA
CDR3 protein: CASSLRRVDQPQHF
CDR3 DNA: TGTGCCAGCAGCCTCCGGCGGGTGGATCAGCCCCAGCATTTT

V gene: TRBV29-1
J gene: TRBJ1-3
D gene: NA
clone size: NA
CDR3 protein: CSGWGSGNTIYF
CDR3 DNA: TGCAGCGGGTGGGGCTCCGGAAACACCATATATTTT

V gene: TRBV5-8
J gene: TRBJ2-1
D gene: TRBD2
clone size: NA
CDR3 protein: CASSRGTSGPYNEQFF
CDR3 DNA: TGTGCCAGCAGCCGCGGGACTAGCGGTCCCTACAATGAGCAGTTCTTC

V gene: TRBV6-2/TRBV6-3
J gene: TRBJ2-7
D gene: NA
clone size: many
CDR3 protein: CASSYGGFVYEQYF
CDR3 DNA: TGTGCCAGCAGTTACGGAGGGTTTGTCTACGAGCAGTACTTC

V gene: TRBV5-1
J gene: TRBJ2-7
D gene: NA
clone size: NA
CDR3 protein: CASSYNRDRGRDEQYF
CDR3 DNA: TGCGCCAGCAGCTATAACCGGGACCGGGGCAGAGACGAGCAGTACTTC

V gene: TRBV2
J gene: TRBJ1-1
D gene: NA
clone size: many
CDR3 protein: CASSRRLNTEAFF
CDR3 DNA: TGTGCCAGCAGTCGGAGGTTAAACACTGAAGCTTTCTTT

V gene: TRBV7-9
J gene: TRBJ1-1
D gene: NA
clone size: many
CDR3 protein: CASSPDSGAFF
CDR3 DNA: TGTGCCAGCAGCCCGGACAGTGGGGCTTTCTTT

V gene: TRBV12-3/TRBV12-4
J gene: TRBJ2-5
D gene: TRBD1
clone size: NA
CDR3 protein: CASRDRDETQYF
CDR3 DNA: TGTGCCAGCCGAGACAGGGATGAGACCCAGTACTTC

V gene: TRBV5-1
J gene: TRBJ2-5
D gene: TRBD2
clone size: NA
CDR3 protein: CASSSGGRENQETQYF
CDR3 DNA: TGCGCCAGCAGCTCCGGCGGGCGGGAGAACCAAGAGACCCAGTACTTC

V gene: TRBV4-1
J gene: TRBJ1-5
D gene: NA
clone size: few
CDR3 protein: CASSLEAVYSNQPQHF
CDR3 DNA: TGCGCCAGCAGCTTGGAGGCAGTCTATAGCAATCAGCCCCAGCATTTT

V gene: TRBV11-2
J gene: TRBJ2-5
D gene: NA
clone size: few
CDR3 protein: CASSLGFRLGETQYF
CDR3 DNA: TGTGCCAGCAGCTTAGGATTCAGGCTAGGCGAGACCCAGTACTTC

V gene: TRBV5-1
J gene: TRBJ1-5
D gene: NA
clone size: few
CDR3 protein: CASSFEAGLGQPQHF
CDR3 DNA: TGCGCCAGCAGCTTTGAAGCAGGGCTAGGTCAGCCCCAGCATTTT

V gene: TRBV11-3
J gene: TRBJ1-2
D gene: NA
clone size: few
CDR3 protein: CASSFRQAYGYTF
CDR3 DNA: TGTGCCAGCAGCTTCCGACAGGCCTATGGCTACACCTTC